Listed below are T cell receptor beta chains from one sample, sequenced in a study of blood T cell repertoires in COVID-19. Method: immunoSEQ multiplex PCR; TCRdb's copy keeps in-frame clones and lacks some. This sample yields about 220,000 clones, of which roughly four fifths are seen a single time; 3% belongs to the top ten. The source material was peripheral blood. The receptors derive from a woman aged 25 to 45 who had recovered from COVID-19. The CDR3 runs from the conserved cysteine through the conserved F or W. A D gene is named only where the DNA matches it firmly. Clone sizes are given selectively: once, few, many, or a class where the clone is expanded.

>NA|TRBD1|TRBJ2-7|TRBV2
CASSRDRVYEQYF
TGTGCCAGCAGCCGGGACAGGGTCTACGAGCAGTACTTC
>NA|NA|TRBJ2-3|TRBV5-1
CASSEEGANTQYF
TGCGCCAGCAGCGAGGAGGGGGCGAATACGCAGTATTTT
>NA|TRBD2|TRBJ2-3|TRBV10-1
CASSDPGTSGTDTQYF
TGCGCCAGCAGTGACCCCGGGACTAGCGGGACGGATACGCAGTATTTT
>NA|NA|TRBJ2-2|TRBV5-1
CASRGDFSNTGELFF
TGCGCCAGCAGAGGGGACTTTTCCAACACCGGGGAGCTGTTTTTT
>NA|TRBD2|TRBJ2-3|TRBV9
CASSDGLAGRARTDTQYF
TGTGCCAGCAGCGACGGACTAGCGGGAAGGGCCCGCACAGATACGCAGTATTTT
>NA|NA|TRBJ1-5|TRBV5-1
CASSPGGAVDSNQPQHF
TGCGCCAGCAGCCCGGGCGGGGCGGTCGATAGCAATCAGCCCCAGCATTTT
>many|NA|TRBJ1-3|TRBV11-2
CASSLESGAQGNTIYF
TGTGCCAGCAGCTTAGAAAGTGGGGCACAAGGAAACACCATATATTTT
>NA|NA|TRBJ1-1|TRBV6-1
CASSDREAFF
TGTGCCAGCAGTGACAGGGAAGCTTTCTTT
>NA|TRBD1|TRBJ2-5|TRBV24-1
CATSDFSPTGFEETQYF
TGTGCCACCAGTGATTTTTCCCCGACAGGGTTCGAAGAGACCCAGTACTTC
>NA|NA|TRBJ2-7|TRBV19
CASSIGRSSYEQYF
TGTGCCAGTAGTATAGGTAGGAGCTCCTACGAGCAGTACTTC
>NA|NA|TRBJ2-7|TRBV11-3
CASSLGPGNYEQYF
TGTGCCAGCAGCTTAGGTCCAGGGAACTACGAGCAGTACTTC
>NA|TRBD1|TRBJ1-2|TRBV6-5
CASSATWTGQYGYTF
TGTGCCAGCAGCGCTACCTGGACAGGGCAATATGGCTACACCTTC
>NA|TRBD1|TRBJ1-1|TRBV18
CASSPLTGDTEAFF
TGTGCCAGCTCACCACTTACAGGGGACACTGAAGCTTTCTTT
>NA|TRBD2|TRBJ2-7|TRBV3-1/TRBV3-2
CASSRAGTSRYEQYF
TGTGCCAGCAGCCGGGCTGGGACTAGTCGCTACGAGCAGTACTTC
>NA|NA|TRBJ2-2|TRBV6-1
CASSEATGRLFF
TGTGCCAGCAGTGAAGCTACAGGGAGGCTGTTTTTT
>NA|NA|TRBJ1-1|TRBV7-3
CASSSGAGTEAFF
TGTGCCAGCAGTTCAGGGGCGGGCACTGAAGCTTTCTTT
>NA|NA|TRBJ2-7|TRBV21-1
CASSKRGYEQYF
TGTGCCAGCAGCAAACGAGGCTACGAGCAGTACTTC
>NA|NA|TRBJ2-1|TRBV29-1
CSVDRGSYNEQFF
TGCAGCGTTGACCGGGGCTCCTACAATGAGCAGTTCTTC
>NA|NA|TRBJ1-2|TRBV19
CASSITRLIVSNYGYTF
TGTGCCAGTAGTATAACCAGGCTTATTGTGTCTAACTATGGCTACACCTTC
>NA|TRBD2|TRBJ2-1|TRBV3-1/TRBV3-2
CASSQILAGDNEQFF
TGTGCCAGCAGCCAAATACTAGCGGGAGACAATGAGCAGTTCTTC
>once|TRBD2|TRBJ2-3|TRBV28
CASSQLAGVSADTQYF
TGTGCCAGCAGTCAACTAGCGGGAGTCTCAGCAGATACGCAGTATTTT
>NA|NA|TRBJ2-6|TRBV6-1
CASSGAGDSGANVLTF
TGTGCCAGCAGTGGGGCAGGGGACTCTGGGGCCAACGTCCTGACTTTC
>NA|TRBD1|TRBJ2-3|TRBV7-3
CASSLWDRQDSTDTQYF
TGTGCCAGCAGCTTGTGGGACAGACAAGACAGCACAGATACGCAGTATTTT
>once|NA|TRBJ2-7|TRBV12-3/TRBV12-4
CASRAGNLFEQYF
TGTGCCAGCAGGGCAGGGAACCTCTTTGAGCAGTACTTC
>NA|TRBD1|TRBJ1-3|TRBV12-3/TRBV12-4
CAGYRGSGNTIYF
TGTGCCGGGTACAGGGGTTCTGGAAACACCATATATTTT
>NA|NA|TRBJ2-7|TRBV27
CASSQQGWGEQYF
TGTGCCAGCAGTCAACAGGGTTGGGGGGAGCAGTACTTC
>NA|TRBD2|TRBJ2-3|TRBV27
CASSLGGLGLHTDTQYF
TGTGCCAGCAGTTTGGGCGGCCTGGGACTACACACAGATACGCAGTATTTT
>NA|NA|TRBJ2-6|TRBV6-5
CASKLTSGANVLTF
TGTGCCAGCAAACTAACTTCTGGGGCCAACGTCCTGACTTTC
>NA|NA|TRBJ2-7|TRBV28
CASSLMAGKSYEQYF
TGTGCCAGCAGTTTGATGGCGGGAAAGTCCTACGAGCAGTACTTC
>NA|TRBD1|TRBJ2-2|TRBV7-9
CASSRTGQNTGELFF
TGTGCCAGCAGCCGGACAGGCCAGAACACCGGGGAGCTGTTTTTT
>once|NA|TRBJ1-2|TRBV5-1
CASSAGEWYGYTF
TGCGCCAGCAGCGCAGGGGAATGGTATGGCTACACCTTC
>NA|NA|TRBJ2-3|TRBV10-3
CASTGFTDTQYF
TGTGCCAGCACAGGGTTCACAGATACGCAGTATTTT
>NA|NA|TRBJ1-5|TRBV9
CASSVGVHQPQHF
TGTGCCAGCAGCGTAGGAGTCCATCAGCCCCAGCATTTT
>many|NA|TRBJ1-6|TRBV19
CASSTRDSPLHF
TGTGCCAGTAGTACCAGGGATTCACCCCTCCACTTT
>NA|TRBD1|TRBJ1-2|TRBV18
CASSLAGTGNYGYTF
TGTGCCAGCTCACTAGCCGGGACAGGGAACTATGGCTACACCTTC
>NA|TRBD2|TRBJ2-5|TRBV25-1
CASSETSGRIGETQYF
TGTGCCAGCAGTGAAACTAGCGGGAGAATCGGAGAGACCCAGTACTTC
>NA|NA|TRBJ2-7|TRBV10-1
CASSGGLSYEQYF
TGCGCCAGCAGTGGGGGACTTTCCTACGAGCAGTACTTC
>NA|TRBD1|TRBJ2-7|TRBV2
CASKGQGSYEQYF
TGTGCCAGCAAGGGACAGGGCTCCTACGAGCAGTACTTC
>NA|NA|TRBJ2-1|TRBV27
CASSLGERRDEQFF
TGTGCCAGCAGTTTGGGTGAGCGCCGGGATGAGCAGTTCTTC
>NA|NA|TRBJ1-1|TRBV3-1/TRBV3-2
CASSQEGGFGFF
TGTGCCAGCAGCCAAGAGGGAGGTTTTGGTTTCTTT
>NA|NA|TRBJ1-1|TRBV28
CASSLSGREAFF
TGTGCCAGCAGTTTATCTGGCCGAGAAGCTTTCTTT
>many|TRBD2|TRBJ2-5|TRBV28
CASTGTSGSGETQYF
TGTGCCAGCACCGGGACTAGCGGGAGTGGTGAGACCCAGTACTTC
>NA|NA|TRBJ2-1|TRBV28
CASRELGPIYNEQFF
TGTGCCAGCAGGGAACTAGGACCTATTTACAATGAGCAGTTCTTC
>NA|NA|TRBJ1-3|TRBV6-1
CASSEVAGTGNTIYF
TGTGCCAGCAGTGAAGTAGCGGGTACTGGAAACACCATATATTTT
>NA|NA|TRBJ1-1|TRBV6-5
CASSPLPGTEAFF
TGTGCCAGCAGTCCACTCCCCGGGACTGAAGCTTTCTTT
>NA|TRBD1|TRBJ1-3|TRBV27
CASSPGTGGRNTIYF
TGTGCCAGCAGTCCGGGGACAGGGGGTAGAAACACCATATATTTT
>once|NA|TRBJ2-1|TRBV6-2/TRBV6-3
CASSYGSRSNEQFF
TGTGCCAGCAGTTACGGGAGTCGAAGCAATGAGCAGTTCTTC
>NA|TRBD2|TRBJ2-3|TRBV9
CASSAGTSSYDTQYF
TGTGCCAGCAGCGCCGGGACTAGTTCATATGATACGCAGTATTTT
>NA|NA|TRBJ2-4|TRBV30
CASNTRQKGNIQYF
TGTGCCTCCAATACCCGACAGAAAGGGAACATTCAGTACTTC
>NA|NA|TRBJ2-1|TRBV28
CASSSPGDSNEQFF
TGTGCCAGCAGTTCCCCCGGGGACTCCAATGAGCAGTTCTTC